Listed below are T cell receptor beta chains from one sample, sequenced in a study of cytomegalovirus exposure and HLA in healthy donors. Some clones are missing from TCRdb's copy, which holds only in-frame ones; the method was immunoSEQ multiplex PCR. The table records fewer than 250,000 clones, around 80% of them present only once. Sequenced input: PBMCs. These receptors all stem from a girl aged 2-10 years in good health and CMV-seronegative. Both conserved end residues are part of each CDR3. The D gene is left open where the match is weak. Clone size is shown for a subset of rows, as once, few, many or a class of expanded clone.

d_gene	abundance	j_gene	v_gene	CDR3nt	CDR3aa
.	.	TRBJ1-2	TRBV2	TGTGCCAGCACCAAGGGAGGTGAGGACTACACCTTC	CASTKGGEDYTF
TRBD2	once	TRBJ2-3	TRBV9	TGTGCCAGCAGCGTGCTAGCGGGGGGATCTAGCACAGATACGCAGTATTTT	CASSVLAGGSSTDTQYF
.	.	TRBJ1-3	TRBV6-5	TGTGCCAGCAGTTACTCCGGGCAGGGGTCTGGAAACACCATATATTTT	CASSYSGQGSGNTIYF
TRBD1	.	TRBJ1-4	TRBV2	TGTGCCAGCAGTGATCGGGCAGGGGGACCTAATGAAAAACTGTTTTTT	CASSDRAGGPNEKLFF
.	once	TRBJ1-4	TRBV7-2	TGTGCCAGCAGCTTAGGGGGTTTACAAACCCGGAGGGAAAAACTGTTTTTT	CASSLGGLQTRREKLFF
.	.	TRBJ1-5	TRBV19	TGTGCCAGTAGTATGGCGTACTATAGCAATCAGCCCCAGCATTTT	CASSMAYYSNQPQHF
TRBD1	.	TRBJ1-3	TRBV15	TGTGCCACCAGCAGAACAGGGGACTCTGGAAACACCATATATTTT	CATSRTGDSGNTIYF
TRBD2	.	TRBJ2-7	TRBV9	TGTGCCAGCAGCGTAGATGCTAGCGGGGACTACGAGCAGTACTTC	CASSVDASGDYEQYF
TRBD1	few	TRBJ1-1	TRBV5-4	TGTGCCAGCAGCTTTTTCGGGACAGGGGGAACTGAAGCTTTCTTT	CASSFFGTGGTEAFF
.	few	TRBJ2-3	TRBV15	TGTGCCACCAGCAGAGATCCACAGGGCACAGATACGCAGTATTTT	CATSRDPQGTDTQYF
.	once	TRBJ2-1	TRBV6-1	TGTGCCAGCAGTGGACAAATTATCTACAATGAGCAGTTCTTC	CASSGQIIYNEQFF
.	.	TRBJ1-1	TRBV5-4	TGTGCCACCAGAGATAGACAGGTCACTGAAGCTTTCTTT	CATRDRQVTEAFF
.	.	TRBJ2-7	TRBV29-1	TGCAGCGTTAAACGGGGGAGCCTCTCCTACGAGCAGTACTTC	CSVKRGSLSYEQYF
TRBD2	.	TRBJ2-7	TRBV9	TGTGCCAGCAGCAAGGAGGCGGGAGGGCTCTACGAGCAGTACTTC	CASSKEAGGLYEQYF
.	few	TRBJ2-7	TRBV6-1	TGTGCCAGCAGTCACCCCGGGATCCTATTCTACGAGCAGTACTTC	CASSHPGILFYEQYF
.	.	TRBJ1-2	TRBV27	TGTGCCAGCGGGTCGGGAGTAGGATATGGCTACACCTTC	CASGSGVGYGYTF
.	.	TRBJ1-6	TRBV30	TGTGCCTGGCAGGTGAATTCACCCCTCCACTTT	CAWQVNSPLHF
.	.	TRBJ2-7	TRBV27	TGTGCCAGCAGCCCACGGGGGGCTGATGCCTACGAGCAGTACTTC	CASSPRGADAYEQYF
.	.	TRBJ2-2	TRBV27	TGTGCCAGCAGCCAGGGCGGGGAGCTGTTTTTT	CASSQGGELFF
TRBD2	.	TRBJ2-3	TRBV29-1	TGCAGCGTTGAAGATAGGGCTAGCGGGAAGGGGGGCACAGATACGCAGTATTTT	CSVEDRASGKGGTDTQYF
TRBD1	.	TRBJ2-5	TRBV5-1	TGCGCCAGCAGCTGGGGACAGGGGGCGGCGGAGACCCAGTACTTC	CASSWGQGAAETQYF
.	once	TRBJ2-7	TRBV7-3	TGTGCCAGCAGCTTAAGCGGAGGGGCGACCTACGAGCAGTACTTC	CASSLSGGATYEQYF
.	few	TRBJ2-7	TRBV14	TGTGCCAGCAGTCGTAACCCGGGAGCAGCCAATAAAGCCCTCTACGAGCAGTACTTC	CASSRNPGAANKALYEQYF
TRBD2	.	TRBJ2-1	TRBV11-1	TGTGCCAGCAGCTTAGGACTAGCGGGGACCAATGAGCAGTTCTTC	CASSLGLAGTNEQFF
TRBD1	.	TRBJ2-7	TRBV2	TGTGCCAGCAGACCAGGGGGAAGTAGCTCCTACGAGCAGTACTTC	CASRPGGSSSYEQYF
.	few	TRBJ1-4	TRBV6-1	TGTGCCAGCAGTGAAGCATGGCGGAATGAAAAACTGTTTTTT	CASSEAWRNEKLFF
TRBD1	.	TRBJ2-1	TRBV5-4	TGTGCCAGCAGCCAACCACAGGGGAACAATGAGCAGTTCTTC	CASSQPQGNNEQFF
TRBD1	few	TRBJ1-2	TRBV14	TGTGCCAGCAGCCCCCAGGGACAGCGGGTCGGAGGCTACACCTTC	CASSPQGQRVGGYTF
.	.	TRBJ2-1	TRBV6-6	TGTGCCAGCAGTTCACCGGGACACAAATACAATGAGCAGTTCTTC	CASSSPGHKYNEQFF
TRBD1	.	TRBJ2-7	TRBV6-5	TGTGCCAGCAGTTCCACCGGGACAGGCGGCGAGCAGTACTTC	CASSSTGTGGEQYF
TRBD1	few	TRBJ1-6	TRBV14	TGTGCCAGCAGCCCAATGACAGGGACTAATTCACCCCTCCACTTT	CASSPMTGTNSPLHF
TRBD1	.	TRBJ2-2	TRBV10-2	TGCGCCAGCAGTGAGGACAGGGGGTACGCCGGGGAGCTGTTTTTT	CASSEDRGYAGELFF
.	few	TRBJ2-5	TRBV7-3	TGTGCCAGCAGCTTTACAAACCAAGAGACCCAGTACTTC	CASSFTNQETQYF
TRBD2	.	TRBJ2-7	TRBV6-1	TGTGCCAGCAGTGAAGAATGGCGGGGGAGCCACGAGCAGTACTTC	CASSEEWRGSHEQYF
.	.	TRBJ2-2	TRBV11-3	TGTGCCAGCAGCTGGGCTGGGTCCGGGGAGCTGTTTTTT	CASSWAGSGELFF
.	.	TRBJ2-3	TRBV5-3	TGTGCCAGAAGCTTGACTTCAGATACGCAGTATTTT	CARSLTSDTQYF
TRBD2	.	TRBJ2-1	TRBV5-1	TGCGCCAGCAGCCCGGATGCGGCGGGGGGGCCCTACAATGAGCAGTTCTTC	CASSPDAAGGPYNEQFF
TRBD2	.	TRBJ2-5	TRBV11-1	TGTGCCAGCAGCAAGGGGACTAGCGGGGGGCAAGAGACCCAGTACTTC	CASSKGTSGGQETQYF
.	.	TRBJ1-2	TRBV29-1	TGCAGCGTTGTCGGCCGGCGGGACTATGGCTACACCTTC	CSVVGRRDYGYTF
.	.	TRBJ2-6	TRBV30	TGTAGTAAATCACAAAGCGCGGAGCGCAGCGGGTCTGGGGCCAACGTCCTGACTTTC	CSKSQSAERSGSGANVLTF
.	.	TRBJ1-2	TRBV19	TGTGCCAGTAGTATTACAGGTGTACAGGGCTATGGCTACACCTTC	CASSITGVQGYGYTF
TRBD1	.	TRBJ1-1	TRBV19	TGTGCCACCGGGACAGGGCTGAACACTGAAGCTTTCTTT	CATGTGLNTEAFF
TRBD2	once	TRBJ2-2	TRBV11-2	TGTGCCAGCAGCTTTACTAGCGGGGGGACCGGGGAGCTGTTTTTT	CASSFTSGGTGELFF
.	few	TRBJ1-1	TRBV6-1	TGTGCCAGCAGTGAATCCGCGTGGGGGCGGCTAATCCCTGAAGCTTTCTTT	CASSESAWGRLIPEAFF
.	.	TRBJ1-2	TRBV2	TGTGCCAGCAGTGAAGCGGGCGGGGCCGGCTACACCTTC	CASSEAGGAGYTF
TRBD1	.	TRBJ2-1	TRBV19	TGTGCCAGTAGTATGCCAATGACAGGGATTGGTGAGCAGTTCTTC	CASSMPMTGIGEQFF
.	once	TRBJ2-1	TRBV11-2	TGTGCCAGCAGCTTGGATCCAGGGGGGCCTTCATACAATGAGCAGTTCTTC	CASSLDPGGPSYNEQFF
.	once	TRBJ1-5	TRBV12-1	TGTGCCAGCATCAACAGGGGGCGCGAAGGGGCTTATAGCAATCAGCCCCAGCATTTT	CASINRGREGAYSNQPQHF
TRBD1	.	TRBJ1-1	TRBV6-6	TGTGCCAGCAGTTACTGGCAGGGGGCTGCTGAAGCTTTCTTT	CASSYWQGAAEAFF
.	.	TRBJ2-3	TRBV9	TGTGCCAGCGGGAGCGCTGATAACACAGATACGCAGTATTTT	CASGSADNTDTQYF
.	.	TRBJ2-7	TRBV2	TGTGCCAGCAGTGACATATTTCCAGGGGCCGAGCAGTACTTC	CASSDIFPGAEQYF
TRBD1	.	TRBJ2-1	TRBV7-8	TGTGCCAGCAGCCCATACCGGTACAAACAGGGGACTGAGCAGTTCTTC	CASSPYRYKQGTEQFF
TRBD1	.	TRBJ2-3	TRBV5-1	TGCGCCAGCAGCTTCCGGGACAGGGTTTCAGATACGCAGTATTTT	CASSFRDRVSDTQYF
.	few	TRBJ1-3	TRBV9	TGTGCCAGCAGCACACGAGAACAGGGAAACACCATATATTTT	CASSTREQGNTIYF